Presented here are 29 T cell receptor beta chains from one specimen sequenced in a study of blood T cell repertoires in COVID-19. Only in-frame clones appear in the TCRdb table, and some are missing; sequencing was by immunoSEQ multiplex PCR. The sample lists around 190,000 clones, roughly nine tenths occurring once. The sequencing sample was made of peripheral blood. Source of these receptors: an older man with active or convalescent COVID-19.

The chain has TRBV10-3 and TRBJ1-1; TRBD1 matches at 8 bases. The CDR3 is 15 residues long. Germline lookup yields CDR1 ENHRY and CDR2 SYGVKD. The junction had 8 bases not matched to a gene; V was cut back by 8 bases and J by 0 bases. CDR3 sequence: CAISDRGRVNTEAFF. The DNA of the CDR3 is TGTGCCATCTCAGACAGGGGAAGGGTGAACACTGAAGCTTTCTTT.

The chain carries TRBV5-1 and TRBJ2-2, with 14 bases matching TRBD2. Losses at the gene ends were 4 bases for V and 5 bases for J; bases not matched to a gene: 7. Germline-derived CDR1 and CDR2 are SGHRS and YFSETQ. The CDR3 has 17 residues. Here the CDR3 reads CASSGGLAGANTGELFF. The CDR3 nucleotides read TGCGCCAGCAGCGGGGGACTAGCGGGAGCAAATACCGGGGAGCTGTTTTTT.

The genes are TRBV19 and TRBJ2-1, with D perhaps TRBD1 (6 bases). The CDR3 is 17 amino acids. Germline CDR1 reads LNHDA; CDR2 reads SQIVND (reference sequence). V was shortened by 2 bases and J by 3 bases, with 17 bases between the two germline ends. The CDR3 spells CASSIREFRGVYNEQFF. CDR3 nucleotide sequence: TGTGCCAGTAGTATAAGGGAGTTCAGGGGAGTCTACAATGAGCAGTTCTTC.

This chain joins TRBV4-3 and TRBJ2-1; 7 bases agree with TRBD2. This CDR3 has 14 amino acids. V lost 6 bases and J lost 3; bases outside the gene matches: 5. The germline V gene has CDR1 LGHNA and CDR2 YSLEER. CDR3 sequence reads: CASSRTSDYNEQFF. The CDR3 nucleotides read TGCGCCAGCAGTAGAACTAGCGACTACAATGAGCAGTTCTTC.

The chain joins TRBV5-6 to TRBJ1-4, with a possible D match to TRBD1 (6 bases). Germline V gives CDR1 SGHDT, CDR2 YYEEEE. V lost 1 base to trimming and J lost 8 bases, with 18 bases between them. The CDR3 sequence is 16 residues long. CDR3 DNA: TGTGCCAGCAGCTTGTATCCCCCGGACAGAACGGAAAAACTGTTTTTT. Protein product: CASSLYPPDRTEKLFF.

V is TRBV19 and J is TRBJ2-7; D unresolved. Trimming took 5 bases from V and 2 from J, leaving 10 bases between them. The CDR3 extends over 13 amino acids. Per germline, CDR1 LNHDA and CDR2 SQIVND (reference sequence). The CDR3 nucleotides are TGTGCCAGTAGTCCTCAGAAGACCTACGAGCAGTACTTC. It translates to CASSPQKTYEQYF.

This chain joins TRBV4-3 and TRBJ2-1; TRBD2 matches 10 bases. Germline V gene sequence: CDR1 LGHNA, CDR2 YSLEER. The CDR3 sequence is 17 residues long. The V gene end was trimmed by 4 bases and the J gene end by 4 bases; junction bases not matched to a gene: 10. DNA of the CDR3: TGCGCCAGCAGCCGGGTTTGGGGGACTAGCGAGTACAATGAGCAGTTCTTC. It specifies CASSRVWGTSEYNEQFF.

This clone appeared a few times. V usage is TRBV28 and J usage is TRBJ1-5, with D maybe TRBD1 (6 bases). The CDR3 sequence is 15 residues long. The V gene's germline CDR1 is MDHEN and CDR2 SYDVKM. Trimming pared 7 bases from V and 5 bases from J, leaving 18 bases between. The CDR3 sequence is CASNGGHRAHQPQHF. CDR3 bases: TGTGCCAGCAACGGGGGGCACAGGGCTCATCAGCCCCAGCATTTT.

The chain carries TRBV7-9 and TRBJ1-1; D call uncertain. Trimming pared 6 bases from V and 0 bases from J, leaving 14 bases between. CDR1 is SEHNR and CDR2 is FQNEAQ in the germline V gene (reference sequence). This CDR3 region has 15 residues. The CDR3 bases are TGTGCCAGCAGACCAACTGAGGTGATGAACACTGAAGCTTTCTTT. Its protein product is CASRPTEVMNTEAFF.

The chain has TRBV10-1 and TRBJ2-2, with 8 bases matching TRBD1. The CDR3 is 15 amino acids. The J segment lost 1 base and the V segment lost 5 bases, leaving 3 bases of the junction unmatched. Germline V gives CDR1 WNHNN, CDR2 SYGVQD (reference sequence). The CDR3 here is CASSTDRGNTGELFF. The CDR3 DNA sequence: TGCGCCAGCAGTACTGACAGGGGGAACACCGGGGAGCTGTTTTTT.

This clone was found once. This sequence joins TRBV6-2 or TRBV6-3 and TRBJ2-5, with D maybe TRBD2 (6 bases). V lost 2 bases to trimming and J lost 3 bases, with 22 bases between them. CDR3 length: 18 residues. Germline V CDR1 and CDR2: MNHEY, SVGEGT. CDR3 in amino acids: CASSYVKRRAGDEETQYF. Here the CDR3 DNA reads TGTGCCAGCAGTTACGTTAAGAGGCGAGCGGGCGATGAAGAGACCCAGTACTTC.

The sample holds a few counts of this clone. The chain is built from TRBV2 and TRBJ1-1, with D perhaps matching TRBD1 (5 bases). The CDR3 has 14 amino acids. Germline CDR1 reads SNHLY; CDR2 reads FYNNEI. V dropped 7 bases and J dropped 4 bases, with 16 bases sitting between them. The DNA for the CDR3 is TGTGCCAGCACCTTAAGCGGGGGGTCCACTGAAGCTTTCTTT. Amino acid sequence: CASTLSGGSTEAFF.

The chain recombines TRBV6-2 or TRBV6-3 with TRBJ1-2, with D possibly TRBD1 on 6 matching bases. Per germline, CDR1 MNHEY and CDR2 SVGEGT. The CDR3 sequence is 16 residues long. Trimming stripped 5 bases from V and 3 bases from J, with 19 bases between. The CDR3 sequence is CASSPPDRRSDYGYTF. The CDR3 bases are TGTGCCAGCAGTCCACCGGACAGAAGGAGCGACTATGGCTACACCTTC.

The chain has TRBV24-1 and TRBJ2-1, with 9 bases aligning to TRBD1. This CDR3 is 14 amino acids long. J gave up 10 bases and V 4 bases, and 7 bases lay outside the gene matches. Germline CDR1 KGHDR, CDR2 SFDVKD. CDR3 nucleotide sequence: TGTGCCACCAGTGACCCTGGGACAGGGAGAGAGCAGTTCTTC. Translating gives CATSDPGTGREQFF.

The chain employs TRBV3-1 (or the pseudogene TRBV3-2) and TRBJ1-6; TRBD1 matches 8 bases. The CDR3 length is 14 residues. Germline V CDR1 and CDR2: LGHDT, YNNKEL (reference sequence). The J segment lost 9 bases and the V segment lost 6 bases, leaving 7 bases of the junction unmatched. The CDR3 sequence is CASRHTGGGSPLHF. CDR3 DNA: TGTGCCAGCAGACATACAGGGGGGGGTTCACCCCTCCACTTT.

In the case of this clone: This sample includes further DNA sequences coding for the same CDR3. This chain joins TRBV18 and TRBJ2-5; 11 nucleotides line up with TRBD1. The J segment lost 1 base and the V segment lost 2 bases, leaving 0 bases of the junction unmatched. From germline, CDR1 is KGHSH and CDR2 LQKENI. CDR3 length: 15 amino acids. The CDR3 region has the DNA TGTGCCAGCTCACCAGGGACAGGGGGCCAAGAGACCCAGTACTTC. Translation gives CASSPGTGGQETQYF.

A few counts support this clone. The gene calls are TRBV6-5 and TRBJ1-2; the D gene is possibly TRBD1 (5 bases). The CDR3 consists of 13 residues. Trimming removed 8 bases from V and 7 bases from J, with 17 bases in between. Germline loops: CDR1 MNHEY, CDR2 SVGAGI. The CDR3 protein is CASSAGYLVGYTF. The DNA for the CDR3 is TGTGCCAGCTCGGCAGGGTACTTAGTTGGCTACACCTTC.

CDR3: CASRLPGQGYYGYTF. The CDR3 nucleotides are TGTGCCAGCAGACTACCGGGACAGGGGTACTATGGCTACACCTTC. The rearrangement uses TRBV28 and TRBJ1-2; 10 bases fit TRBD1. Germline V gene data show CDR1 as MDHEN and CDR2 as SYDVKM. The CDR3 covers 15 residues. V lost 6 bases to trimming and J lost 3 bases; unmatched junction nucleotides: 7.

The V gene is TRBV9, the J gene TRBJ2-6; 10 bases map to TRBD1. This CDR3 comprises 18 residues. V was clipped by 2 bases and J by 0 bases; unmatched bases: 5. From germline, CDR1 is SGDLS and CDR2 YYNGEE. This chain's CDR3 is CASSVGTGAISGANVLTF. CDR3 in DNA: TGTGCCAGCAGCGTGGGGACAGGGGCGATCTCTGGGGCCAACGTCCTGACTTTC.

This clone has a single count. The chain recombines TRBV7-2 with TRBJ2-2; 8 bases are a match to TRBD2. The V segment lost 5 bases and the J segment 4 bases; nucleotides outside the gene matches: 6. From germline, CDR1 is SGHTA and CDR2 FQGNSA. The CDR3 length is 15 residues. Here the CDR3 reads CASSPGGAGTGELFF. DNA of the CDR3: TGTGCCAGCAGCCCCGGGGGGGCGGGCACCGGGGAGCTGTTTTTT.

The rearrangement uses TRBV7-9 and TRBJ2-3, with a possible D match to TRBD2 (6 bases). Germline values: CDR1 SEHNR, CDR2 FQNEAQ (reference sequence). V gave up 3 bases and J gave up 3 bases, with 16 bases separating them. CDR3 length equals 16 residues. CDR3 coding DNA: TGTGCCAGCAGCTTGGGACTTCCCACTGTAACAGATACGCAGTATTTT. Translated: CASSLGLPTVTDTQYF.

The CDR3 sequence is CASSQVILLAGGREQYF. The CDR3 DNA is TGCGCCAGCAGCCAAGTAATCCTGCTAGCGGGGGGGCGCGAGCAGTACTTC. The chain combines TRBV4-3 with TRBJ2-7; 12 bases map to TRBD2. The V segment lost 1 base and the J segment 6 bases; nucleotides outside the gene matches: 10. The CDR3 totals 17 residues. Germline V gene sequence: CDR1 LGHNA, CDR2 YSLEER.

The chain is built from TRBV14 and TRBJ2-3; unclear D gene. Between the trimmed V and J ends, which lost 4 bases and 1 base, there was a span of 15 bases. This CDR3 has 16 residues. Per germline, CDR1 SGHDN and CDR2 FVKESK. This CDR3 is CASSLSTLGRTDTQYF. For the CDR3, the DNA is TGTGCCAGCAGCCTCTCGACGTTGGGCCGCACAGATACGCAGTATTTT.

V is TRBV30 and J is TRBJ1-1, with 9 positions matching TRBD1. This CDR3 contains 16 residues. V lost 7 bases, J lost 8 bases, and 20 bases stayed unmatched. Germline V gives CDR1 GTSNPN, CDR2 SVGIG (reference sequence). The CDR3 reads CAYLLKPGTGTYEAFF. CDR3 coding DNA: TGTGCCTACCTACTGAAACCCGGGACAGGGACTTACGAAGCTTTCTTT.

The chain carries TRBV2 and TRBJ1-4; 9 nucleotides line up with TRBD1. This CDR3 spans 14 amino acids. V shed 7 bases and J 6 bases; nucleotides not matched to a gene: 6. Per germline, CDR1 SNHLY and CDR2 FYNNEI. CDR3 residues: CASNTGGGDEKLFF. CDR3 bases: TGTGCCAGCAATACAGGGGGCGGCGATGAAAAACTGTTTTTT. The entire variable domain, with the rest obtained from reference TRBV2 and TRBJ1-4, is as follows: EPEVTQTPSHQVTQMGQEVILRCVPISNHLYFYWYRQILGQKVEFLVSFYNNEISEKSEIFDDQFSVERPDGSNFTLKIRSTKLEDSAMYFCASNTGGGDEKLFFGSGTQLSVL.

The chain links TRBV15 to TRBJ1-2; 11 bases fit TRBD1. With V trimmed by 6 bases and J by 0 bases, 6 bases remained unmatched. CDR1 is LNHNV, CDR2 YYDKDF, per germline (reference sequence). The CDR3 sequence is 16 residues long. CDR3 in amino acids: CATRRDRGSSNYGYTF. CDR3 nucleotides: TGTGCCACCAGACGGGACAGGGGGTCCTCTAACTATGGCTACACCTTC.

The rearrangement uses TRBV5-4 and TRBJ1-6, with 7 bases that match TRBD1. CDR1 is SGHNT and CDR2 is YYREEE in the germline V gene (reference sequence). CDR3 length: 17 residues. Losses at the gene ends were 0 bases for V and 2 bases for J; bases not matched to a gene: 5. As DNA, the CDR3 is TGTGCCAGCAGCTTGGGACAGGGCGGGCCCTATAATTCACCCCTCCACTTT. Translated, it gives CASSLGQGGPYNSPLHF. Full variable domain (missing parts from reference TRBV5-4 and TRBJ1-6): ETGVTQSPTHLIKTRGQQVTLRCSSQSGHNTVSWYQQALGQGPQFIFQYYREEENGRGNFPPRFSGLQFPNYSSELNVNALELDDSALYLCASSLGQGGPYNSPLHFGNGTRLTVT.

The chain joins TRBV20-1 to TRBJ2-3; a weak D match, TRBD2 (5 bases). CDR3 length equals 15 residues. V was shortened by 3 bases and J by 2 bases, with 15 bases between the two germline ends. Germline loops: CDR1 DFQATT, CDR2 SNEGSKA (reference sequence). Here the CDR3 DNA reads TGCAGTGCTAGTCTTCAGGAGGTTCACACAGATACGCAGTATTTT. It encodes CSASLQEVHTDTQYF.

The V and J genes are TRBV28 and TRBJ1-1, with D tentatively TRBD1 (6 bases). Germline loops: CDR1 MDHEN, CDR2 SYDVKM. V was clipped by 4 bases and J by 1 base, with 13 bases between them. The CDR3 spans 15 residues. The CDR3 reads CASSSTGLGNTEAFF. The CDR3 nucleotides are TGTGCCAGCAGTTCTACAGGGCTAGGGAACACTGAAGCTTTCTTT. Based on the CDR3 plus reference TRBV28 and TRBJ1-1, the full variable domain is DVKVTQSSRYLVKRTGEKVFLECVQDMDHENMFWYRQDPGLGLRLIYFSYDVKMKEKGDIPEGYSVSREKKERFSLILESASTNQTSMYLCASSSTGLGNTEAFFGQGTRLTVV.